This T cell receptor (beta chain) stems from a study of OX40 agonist ivuxolimab in advanced cancers. Clones were read by immunoSEQ multiplex PCR, and TCRdb kept only the in-frame ones, dropping some. The repertoire holds approximately 80,000 clones, with about 85% as singletons. Trimming stripped 6 bases from V and 0 bases from J, with 11 bases between. The CDR3 is made up of 14 amino acids. CDR1 is SNHLY and CDR2 is FYNNEI in the germline V gene. The chain employs TRBV2 and TRBJ1-1; D gene ambiguous. This clonotype was sampled from an adult with an advanced solid tumor such as melanoma, head and neck, liver or kidney cancer. The specimen comprised CD4+ or CD8+ T cells sorted from blood, sampled in a trial of the OX40 agonist ivuxolimab. This CDR3 reads CASSPRSLNTEAFF. DNA of the CDR3: TGTGCCAGCAGCCCAAGGAGTTTGAACACTGAAGCTTTCTTT.